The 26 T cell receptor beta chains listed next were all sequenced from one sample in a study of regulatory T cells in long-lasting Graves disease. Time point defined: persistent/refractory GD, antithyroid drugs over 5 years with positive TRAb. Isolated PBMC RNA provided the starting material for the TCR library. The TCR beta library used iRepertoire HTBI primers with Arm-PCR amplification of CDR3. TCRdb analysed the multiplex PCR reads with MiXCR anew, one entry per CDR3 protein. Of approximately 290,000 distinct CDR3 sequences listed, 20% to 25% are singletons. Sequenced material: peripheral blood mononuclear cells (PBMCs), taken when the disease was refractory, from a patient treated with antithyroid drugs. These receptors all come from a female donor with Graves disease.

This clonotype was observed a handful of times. This CDR3 reads CASSLMGQGYTF. The CDR3 DNA is TGCGCCAGCAGCTTGATGGGTCAGGGCTACACCTTC. The rearrangement links TRBV5-1 to TRBJ1-2; unclear D gene. V dropped 1 base and J dropped 8 bases, with 9 bases sitting between them. CDR3 length equals 12 residues. In germline, CDR1 is SGHRS, CDR2 YFSETQ.

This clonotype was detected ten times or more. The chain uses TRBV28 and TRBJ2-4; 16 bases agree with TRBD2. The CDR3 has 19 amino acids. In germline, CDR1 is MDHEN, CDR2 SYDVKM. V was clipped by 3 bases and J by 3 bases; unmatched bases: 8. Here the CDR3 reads CASSLTGLAGGGLKNIQYF. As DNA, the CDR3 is TGTGCCAGCAGTTTGACGGGACTAGCGGGAGGGGGGCTCAAAAACATTCAGTACTTC. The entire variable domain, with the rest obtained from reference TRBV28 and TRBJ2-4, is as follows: DVKVTQSSRYLVKRTGEKVFLECVQDMDHENMFWYRQDPGLGLRLIYFSYDVKMKEKGDIPEGYSVSREKKERFSLILESASTNQTSMYLCASSLTGLAGGGLKNIQYFGAGTRLSVL.

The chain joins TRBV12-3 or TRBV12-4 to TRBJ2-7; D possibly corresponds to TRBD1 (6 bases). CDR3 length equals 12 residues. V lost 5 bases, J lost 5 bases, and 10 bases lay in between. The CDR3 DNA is TGTGCCAGCAGTCCGGACAGCCACGAGCAGTACTTC. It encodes CASSPDSHEQYF.

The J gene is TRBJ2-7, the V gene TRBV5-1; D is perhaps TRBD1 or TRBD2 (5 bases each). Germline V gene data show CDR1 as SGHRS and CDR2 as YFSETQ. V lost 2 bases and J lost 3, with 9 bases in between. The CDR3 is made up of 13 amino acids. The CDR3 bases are TGCGCCAGCAGCTTTGAGGGGAGCTACGAGCAGTACTTC. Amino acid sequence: CASSFEGSYEQYF.

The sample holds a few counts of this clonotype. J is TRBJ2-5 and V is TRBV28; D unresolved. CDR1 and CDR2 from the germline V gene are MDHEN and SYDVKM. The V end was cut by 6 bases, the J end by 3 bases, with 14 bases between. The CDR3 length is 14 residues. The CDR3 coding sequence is TGTGCCAGCAGGGATCCGACCAAGGAAGAGACCCAGTACTTC. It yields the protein CASRDPTKEETQYF.

The CDR3 DNA reads as TGTGCCAGCAGCGTAGTGGGACAGGGGCCTAACAATGAGCAGTTCTTC. The encoded protein is CASSVVGQGPNNEQFF. V usage is TRBV9 and J usage is TRBJ2-1; 10 bases map to TRBD1. V lost 0 bases to trimming and J lost 5 bases; unmatched junction nucleotides: 5. The V gene's germline CDR1 is SGDLS and CDR2 YYNGEE. CDR3 size: 16 residues.

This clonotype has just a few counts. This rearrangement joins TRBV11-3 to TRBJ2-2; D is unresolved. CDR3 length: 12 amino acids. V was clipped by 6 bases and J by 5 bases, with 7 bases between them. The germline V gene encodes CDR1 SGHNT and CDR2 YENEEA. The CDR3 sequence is CASRLGTGELFF. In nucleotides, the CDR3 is TGTGCCAGCAGACTGGGGACCGGGGAGCTGTTTTTT.

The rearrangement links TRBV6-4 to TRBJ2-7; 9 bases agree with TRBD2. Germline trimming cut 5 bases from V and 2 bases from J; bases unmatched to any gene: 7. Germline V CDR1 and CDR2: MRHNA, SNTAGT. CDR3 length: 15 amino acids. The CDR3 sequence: CASSYLSSGTYEQYF. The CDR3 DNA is TGTGCCAGCAGTTACTTGTCTAGCGGGACCTACGAGCAGTACTTC.

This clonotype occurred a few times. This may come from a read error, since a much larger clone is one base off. The CDR3 DNA is TGTGCCAGCAGCTTAGAAGAAGGGGGGACTAGCGGGAGAGAGACCCAGTACTTC. Amino acids: CASSLEEGGTSGRETQYF. The chain links TRBV7-2 to TRBJ2-5, with 14 bases matching TRBD2. Losses at the gene ends were 1 base for V and 4 bases for J; bases not matched to a gene: 8. The germline V gene has CDR1 SGHTA and CDR2 FQGNSA. This CDR3 is built from 18 residues.

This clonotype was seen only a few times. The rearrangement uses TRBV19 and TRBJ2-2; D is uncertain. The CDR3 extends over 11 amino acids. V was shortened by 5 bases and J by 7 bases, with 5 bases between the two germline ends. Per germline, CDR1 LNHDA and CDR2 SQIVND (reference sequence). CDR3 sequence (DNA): TGTGCCAGTAGTTGGAGCGGGGAGCTGTTTTTT. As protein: CASSWSGELFF.

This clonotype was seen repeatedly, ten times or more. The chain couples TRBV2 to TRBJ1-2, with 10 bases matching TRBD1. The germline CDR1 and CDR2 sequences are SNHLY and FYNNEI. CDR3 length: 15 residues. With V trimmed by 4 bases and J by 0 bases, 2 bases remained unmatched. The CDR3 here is CASSGDRGANYGYTF. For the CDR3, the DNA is TGTGCCAGCAGTGGGGACAGGGGAGCTAACTATGGCTACACCTTC. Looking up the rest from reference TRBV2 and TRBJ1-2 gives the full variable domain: EPEVTQTPSHQVTQMGQEVILRCVPISNHLYFYWYRQILGQKVEFLVSFYNNEISEKSEIFDDQFSVERPDGSNFTLKIRSTKLEDSAMYFCASSGDRGANYGYTFGSGTRLTVV.

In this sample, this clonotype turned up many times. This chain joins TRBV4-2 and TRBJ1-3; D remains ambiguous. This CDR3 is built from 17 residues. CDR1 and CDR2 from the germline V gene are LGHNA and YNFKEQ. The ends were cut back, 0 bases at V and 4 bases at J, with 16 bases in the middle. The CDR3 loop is CASSQDLWADGGNTIYF. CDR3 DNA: TGTGCCAGCAGCCAAGATCTTTGGGCAGATGGGGGAAACACCATATATTTT.

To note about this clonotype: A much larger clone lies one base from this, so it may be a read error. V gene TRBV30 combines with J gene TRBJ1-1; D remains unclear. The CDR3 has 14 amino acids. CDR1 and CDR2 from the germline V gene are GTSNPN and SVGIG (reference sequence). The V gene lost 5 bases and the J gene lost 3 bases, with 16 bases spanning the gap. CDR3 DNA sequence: TGTGCCTGGTGGCCCCCGACGGTCTACACTGAAGCTTTCTTT. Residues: CAWWPPTVYTEAFF.

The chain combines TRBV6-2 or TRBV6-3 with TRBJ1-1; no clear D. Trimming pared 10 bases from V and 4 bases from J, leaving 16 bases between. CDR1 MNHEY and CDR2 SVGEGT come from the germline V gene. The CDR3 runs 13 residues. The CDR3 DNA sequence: TGTGCCACCCGCAAACGTCGGGGCACTGAAGCTTTCTTT. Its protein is CATRKRRGTEAFF.

CDR3 protein: CSVDPWDRANYGYTF. Here the CDR3 DNA reads TGCAGCGTTGACCCTTGGGACAGAGCTAACTATGGCTACACCTTC. The chain carries TRBV29-1 and TRBJ1-2, with 7 bases that match TRBD1. V trimming: 3 bases; J trimming: 0 bases; junction bases outside the gene matches: 7. The CDR3 runs to 15 residues. Per the germline V gene, CDR1 is SQVTM and CDR2 is ANQGSEA.

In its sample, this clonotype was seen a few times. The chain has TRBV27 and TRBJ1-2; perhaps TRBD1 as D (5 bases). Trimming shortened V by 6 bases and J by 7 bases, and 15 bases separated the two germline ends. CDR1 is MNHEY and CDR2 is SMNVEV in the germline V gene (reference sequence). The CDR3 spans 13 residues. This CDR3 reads CASRDGGRSGYTF. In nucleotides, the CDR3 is TGTGCCAGCAGGGATGGGGGACGTAGTGGCTACACCTTC.

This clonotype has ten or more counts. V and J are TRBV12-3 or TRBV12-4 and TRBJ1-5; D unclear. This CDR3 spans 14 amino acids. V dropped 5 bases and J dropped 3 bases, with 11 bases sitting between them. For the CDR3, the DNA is TGTGCCAGCAGTAACGCAGGTTTCAATCAGCCCCAGCATTTT. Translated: CASSNAGFNQPQHF.

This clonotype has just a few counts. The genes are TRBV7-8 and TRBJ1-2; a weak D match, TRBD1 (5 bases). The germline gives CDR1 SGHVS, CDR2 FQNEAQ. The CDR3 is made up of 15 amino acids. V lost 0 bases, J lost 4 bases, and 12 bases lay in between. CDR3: CASSLARNTGYGYTF. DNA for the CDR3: TGTGCCAGCAGCTTAGCGAGAAATACAGGCTATGGCTACACCTTC.

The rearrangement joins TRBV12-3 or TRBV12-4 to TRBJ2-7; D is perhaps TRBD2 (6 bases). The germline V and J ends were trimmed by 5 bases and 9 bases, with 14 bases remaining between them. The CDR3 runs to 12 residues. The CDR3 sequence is CASSLAGSGQYF. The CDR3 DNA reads TGTGCCAGCAGTCTCGCCGGGAGCGGGCAGTACTTC.

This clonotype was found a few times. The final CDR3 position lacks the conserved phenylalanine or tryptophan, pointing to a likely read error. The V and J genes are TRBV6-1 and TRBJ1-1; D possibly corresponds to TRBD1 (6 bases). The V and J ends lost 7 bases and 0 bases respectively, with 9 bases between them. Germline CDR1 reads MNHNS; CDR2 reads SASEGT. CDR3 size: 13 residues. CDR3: CASTRTVNTEAFL. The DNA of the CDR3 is TGTGCCAGCACCCGGACAGTGAACACTGAAGCTTTCCTT.

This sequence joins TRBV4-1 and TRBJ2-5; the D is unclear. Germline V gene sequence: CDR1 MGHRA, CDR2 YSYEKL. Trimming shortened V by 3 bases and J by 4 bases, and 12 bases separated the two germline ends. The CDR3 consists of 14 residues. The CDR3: CASSQEGGRETQYF. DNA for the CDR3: TGCGCCAGCAGCCAGGAAGGTGGGCGAGAGACCCAGTACTTC.

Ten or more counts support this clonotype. Written as DNA, the CDR3 is TGTGCCAGCAGCTACCGGGACGATGATTACGAGCAGTACTTC. This codes for CASSYRDDDYEQYF. This chain uses TRBV11-2 with TRBJ2-7; D might be TRBD1 or TRBD2, each matching 5 bases. Germline V CDR1 and CDR2: SGHAT, FQNNGV. The CDR3 is made up of 14 amino acids. V dropped 4 bases and J dropped 4 bases, with 14 bases sitting between them.

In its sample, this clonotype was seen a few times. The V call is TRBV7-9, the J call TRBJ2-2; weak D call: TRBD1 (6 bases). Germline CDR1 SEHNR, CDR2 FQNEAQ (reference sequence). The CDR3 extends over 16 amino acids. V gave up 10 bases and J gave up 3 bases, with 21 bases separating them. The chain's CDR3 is CAILTLSQGDTGELFF. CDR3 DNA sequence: TGTGCCATCCTTACCCTATCACAGGGAGACACCGGGGAGCTGTTTTTT.

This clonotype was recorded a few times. The CDR3 nucleotides are TGTGCCAGCAGTTTAGGACGGTATAGCAATCAGCCCCAGCATTTT. The encoded protein is CASSLGRYSNQPQHF. The gene calls are TRBV6-9 and TRBJ1-5; D gene ambiguous. V was trimmed by 4 bases and J by 0 bases, leaving 10 bases between them. This CDR3 spans 15 amino acids. CDR1 MNHGY and CDR2 SVAAGI come from the germline V gene.

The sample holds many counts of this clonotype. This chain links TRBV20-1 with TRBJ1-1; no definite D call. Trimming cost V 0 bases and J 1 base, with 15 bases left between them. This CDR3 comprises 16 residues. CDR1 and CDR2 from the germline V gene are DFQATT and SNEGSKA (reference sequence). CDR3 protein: CSARDRAPSWNTEAFF. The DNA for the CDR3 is TGCAGTGCTAGAGACCGGGCCCCCTCCTGGAACACTGAAGCTTTCTTT.

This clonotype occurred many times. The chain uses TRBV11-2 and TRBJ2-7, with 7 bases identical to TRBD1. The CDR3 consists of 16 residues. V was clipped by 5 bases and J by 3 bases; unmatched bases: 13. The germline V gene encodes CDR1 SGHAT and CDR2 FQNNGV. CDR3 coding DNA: TGTGCCAGCAGCGGGCTGAGGGACAGTTGGAACTACGAGCAGTACTTC. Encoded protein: CASSGLRDSWNYEQYF.